Below are 14 T cell receptor beta chains sequenced from a single sample in a study of blood T cell repertoires in COVID-19. Repertoires were generated with immunoSEQ multiplex PCR, while TCRdb's copy carries only in-frame clones and drops some. The data hold just over 35,000 clones, with nearly 90% observed a single time. The sample taken for sequencing was peripheral blood. The receptors shown here come from a human donor in a cohort sampled during active COVID-19.

The chain combines TRBV7-9 with TRBJ2-5; the match to TRBD2 covers 9 bases. The length of the CDR3 is 16 residues. CDR1 is SEHNR and CDR2 is FQNEAQ in the germline V gene (reference sequence). V shed 0 bases and J 3 bases; nucleotides not matched to a gene: 5. The CDR3 region is CASSLASGGTEETQYF. The DNA of the CDR3 is TGTGCCAGCAGCTTAGCTAGCGGGGGTACTGAAGAGACCCAGTACTTC.

The V call is TRBV28, the J call TRBJ1-1; a possible D gene is TRBD1 (6 bases). The V gene's germline CDR1 is MDHEN and CDR2 SYDVKM. Between the trimmed V and J ends, which lost 7 bases and 10 bases, there was a span of 16 bases. This CDR3 contains 12 residues. CDR3 DNA sequence: TGTGCCAGCAAACAGGGAATGTCTGGAGCTTTCTTT. It is translated as CASKQGMSGAFF.

This rearrangement joins TRBV5-4 to TRBJ2-2; D is possibly TRBD1 (7 bases). CDR1 is SGHNT, CDR2 YYREEE, per germline (reference sequence). This CDR3 has 16 amino acids. V dropped 0 bases and J dropped 7 bases, with 16 bases sitting between them. The CDR3 sequence: CASSLGSQGTGGELFF. The CDR3 coding sequence is TGTGCCAGCAGCTTGGGATCACAGGGGACTGGCGGGGAGCTGTTTTTT. Variable domain in full (rest from reference TRBV5-4 and TRBJ2-2): ETGVTQSPTHLIKTRGQQVTLRCSSQSGHNTVSWYQQALGQGPQFIFQYYREEENGRGNFPPRFSGLQFPNYSSELNVNALELDDSALYLCASSLGSQGTGGELFFGEGSRLTVL.

Only one count was recorded for this clone. The chain uses TRBV7-9 and TRBJ2-1; 16 bases are a match to TRBD2. This CDR3 region has 19 residues. V lost 1 base to trimming and J lost 8 bases; unmatched junction nucleotides: 11. Germline loops: CDR1 SEHNR, CDR2 FQNEAQ (reference sequence). The CDR3 DNA sequence: TGTGCCAGCAGCTTAGACCTCGGGACTAGCGGGGGGGCTAGGGATGAGCAGTTCTTC. The encoded protein is CASSLDLGTSGGARDEQFF.

V and J are TRBV3-1 (or the pseudogene TRBV3-2) and TRBJ2-5, with TRBD2 matching over 10 bases. CDR1 is LGHDT and CDR2 is YNNKEL in the germline V gene (reference sequence). The CDR3 sequence is 16 residues long. The V segment lost 0 bases and the J segment 7 bases; nucleotides outside the gene matches: 8. CDR3 in amino acids: CASSQDTAGGPGTQYF. CDR3 bases: TGTGCCAGCAGCCAAGATACAGCGGGGGGGCCTGGGACCCAGTACTTC.

In its sample, this clone was seen once. The V and J genes are TRBV9 and TRBJ2-1; TRBD1 aligns across 9 bases. V lost 3 bases, J lost 9 bases, and 16 bases stayed unmatched. This CDR3 is 17 amino acids long. CDR1 is SGDLS and CDR2 is YYNGEE in the germline V gene. This CDR3 reads CASSGPPGQGPNSEQFF. In nucleotides, the CDR3 is TGTGCCAGCAGCGGGCCTCCGGGACAGGGACCGAATAGTGAGCAGTTCTTC.

The chain employs TRBV4-1 and TRBJ1-5; 10 positions match TRBD1. Per the germline V gene, CDR1 is MGHRA and CDR2 is YSYEKL. The CDR3 is 15 amino acids. V lost 5 bases, J lost 7 bases, and 8 bases stayed unmatched. The CDR3 sequence: CASSSGQGDGQPQHF. In nucleotides, the CDR3 is TGCGCCAGCAGCTCAGGACAGGGGGATGGCCAGCCCCAGCATTTT.

The V call is TRBV11-3, the J call TRBJ1-1, with 7 bases that match TRBD1. The CDR3 totals 13 residues. Germline CDR1 reads SGHNT; CDR2 reads YENEEA. Trimming cost V 2 bases and J 5 bases; bases outside gene matches: 2. The CDR3 DNA is TGTGCCAGCAGCTTATCAGGGGGTACTGAAGCTTTCTTT. It yields the protein CASSLSGGTEAFF. The full variable domain, with the rest looked up from reference TRBV11-3 and TRBJ1-1, is EAGVVQSPRYKIIEKKQPVAFWCNPISGHNTLYWYLQNLGQGPELLIRYENEEAVDDSQLPKDRFSAERLKGVDSTLKIQPAELGDSAVYLCASSLSGGTEAFFGQGTRLTVV.

This chain uses TRBV12-5 with TRBJ1-5; a possible D gene is TRBD1 (6 bases). CDR3 length: 17 amino acids. The V gene lost 5 bases and the J gene lost 0 bases, with 17 bases spanning the gap. The germline V gene has CDR1 LGHNT and CDR2 FRNRAP. Here the CDR3 reads CASGHPTGRGSNQPQHF. CDR3 bases: TGTGCTAGTGGTCACCCGACAGGTCGAGGTAGCAATCAGCCCCAGCATTTT.

V gene TRBV19 combines with J gene TRBJ2-2, with TRBD2 identical over 7 bases. CDR1 is LNHDA and CDR2 is SQIVND in the germline V gene (reference sequence). The J segment lost 1 base and the V segment lost 4 bases, leaving 3 bases of the junction unmatched. This CDR3 comprises 15 residues. CDR3 sequence reads: CASSRLAGNTGELFF. The CDR3 coding sequence is TGTGCCAGTAGTAGATTAGCGGGGAACACCGGGGAGCTGTTTTTT.

The gene calls are TRBV7-9 and TRBJ2-3; D possibly corresponds to TRBD2 (5 bases). The CDR3 is 14 amino acids. With 1 base removed from V and 10 bases from J, the gap between germline ends came to 15 bases. Germline CDR1 SEHNR, CDR2 FQNEAQ (reference sequence). In DNA, the CDR3 is TGTGCCAGCAGCTTAGATGATAGTCGGAGGCCGCAGTATTTT. This encodes CASSLDDSRRPQYF.

Points on this clone: This sample includes further DNA sequences coding for the same CDR3. The chain uses TRBV7-8 and TRBJ2-5; TRBD2 might be the D (7 bases). The CDR3 contains 14 residues. In germline, CDR1 is SGHVS, CDR2 FQNEAQ. V lost 2 bases, J lost 5 bases, and 12 bases lay in between. The CDR3 protein is CASSLRGAGETQYF. The CDR3 region has the DNA TGTGCCAGCAGCTTACGGGGGGCCGGGGAGACCCAGTACTTC.

The rearrangement joins TRBV5-1 to TRBJ1-3; D is unresolved. Germline CDR1 SGHRS, CDR2 YFSETQ. The ends were cut back, 2 bases at V and 0 bases at J, with 12 bases in the middle. This CDR3 has 16 amino acids. CDR3 coding DNA: TGCGCCAGCAGCTTATCCGGGGATGGCTCTGGAAACACCATATATTTT. It specifies CASSLSGDGSGNTIYF.

The chain uses TRBV7-2 and TRBJ2-7; 9 bases fit TRBD2. The CDR3 is 16 residues long. V was clipped by 4 bases and J by 2 bases; unmatched bases: 9. Germline V gene data show CDR1 as SGHTA and CDR2 as FQGNSA. The CDR3, as DNA: TGTGCCAGCAGCTCCGTTCGTAGCGGGGGCACCTACGAGCAGTACTTC. Its translation is CASSSVRSGGTYEQYF.